This record concerns one TCR beta chain sequence. This record belongs to a study of control samples from healthy donors and cancer patients. Germline V gene sequence: CDR1 MNHEY, CDR2 SVGEGT. This CDR3 has 14 residues. The V end was cut by 2 bases, the J end by 7 bases, with 12 bases between. Generated by immunoSEQ multiplex PCR, the TCRdb table keeps only in-frame clones and is missing some. The data hold roughly 100,000 clones, with around four fifths observed a single time. This TCR came from a woman aged 45-60 years in good health. The rearrangement links TRBV6-2 or TRBV6-3 to TRBJ1-5; possibly TRBD1 for D (6 bases). The sample comprised blood. The CDR3 loop is CASSYRQVRQPQHF. The DNA for the CDR3 is TGTGCCAGCAGTTACCGACAGGTCAGGCAGCCCCAGCATTTT.